Below, 21 T cell receptor beta chains from the same sample are listed, as sequenced in a study of shared clonotypes between healthy human individuals. TCRdb keeps only in-frame clones here, not all; method: immunoSEQ multiplex PCR. The repertoire holds approximately 1.1 million clones, 70% to 80% seen once, with about 0.52% in the top ten. Sequenced sample: memory CD4+ T cells from PBMCs. Subset: CD45RA-negative fraction. The receptors were sampled from a young man in good health. Some clones in this sample may be carry-over from other donors' samples.

This rearrangement joins TRBV18 to TRBJ1-1; 12 positions match TRBD1. The CDR3 loop spans 17 amino acids. Per germline, CDR1 KGHSH and CDR2 LQKENI. V trimming: 1 base; J trimming: 6 bases; junction bases outside the gene matches: 9. Written as DNA, the CDR3 is TGTGCCAGCTCACCACACCCGGGACAGGGGGCGATCGCTGAAGCTTTCTTT. Its protein product is CASSPHPGQGAIAEAFF.

The rearrangement links TRBV12-2 to TRBJ2-7; TRBD2, the D gene given by the table, was not confirmed from the DNA. TRBV12-2 is deemed a pseudogene. The CDR3 has 13 amino acids. CDR3 protein: CASRRPRGCEQYF. CDR3 coding DNA: TGTGCAAGTCGCCGACCCCGGGGGTGCGAGCAGTACTTC.

The chain recombines TRBV7-2 with TRBJ1-4; tentative D call: TRBD1 (5 bases). V lost 5 bases and J lost 8, with 18 bases in between. This CDR3 is built from 15 residues. Germline V gives CDR1 SGHTA, CDR2 FQGNSA. The CDR3 spells CASSPIPGAPEKLFF. The CDR3 nucleotides read TGTGCCAGCAGCCCGATACCCGGGGCTCCAGAAAAACTGTTTTTT. The complete variable domain, with remaining parts taken from reference TRBV7-2 and TRBJ1-4, reads GAGVSQSPSNKVTEKGKDVELRCDPISGHTALYWYRQSLGQGLEFLIYFQGNSAPDKSGLPSDRFSAERTGGSVSTLTIQRTQQEDSAVYLCASSPIPGAPEKLFFGSGTQLSVL.

This clone was detected only a few times. The chain employs TRBV7-3 and TRBJ2-3, with 7 bases matching TRBD1. Germline CDR1 reads SGHTA; CDR2 reads FQGTGA. V gave up 5 bases and J gave up 2 bases; unmatched junction bases: 4. The CDR3 is 14 amino acids. The CDR3 coding sequence is TGTGCCAGCAGCGAGGGACAGATCACAGATACGCAGTATTTT. This translates into CASSEGQITDTQYF.

The V call is TRBV19, the J call TRBJ1-4; the match to TRBD1 covers 7 bases. The CDR3 length is 13 residues. J was trimmed by 5 bases and V by 7 bases; bases with no gene match: 4. CDR1 and CDR2 (germline): LNHDA, SQIVND (reference sequence). Here the CDR3 DNA reads TGTGCCAGTACCGTCAGGGGGAATGAAAAACTGTTTTTT. Translation gives CASTVRGNEKLFF.

This clone occurred a few times. The chain uses TRBV18 and TRBJ1-4; D is unclear. Germline CDR1 is KGHSH and CDR2 is LQKENI. The CDR3 extends over 14 amino acids. Trimming removed 3 bases at V and 5 bases at J, with 10 bases between. The CDR3 region is CASSPETQNEKLFF. The CDR3 region has the DNA TGTGCCAGCTCACCTGAGACCCAGAATGAAAAACTGTTTTTT.

This clone is a singleton in its sample. This chain links TRBV5-1 with TRBJ2-6; D might be TRBD1 (6 bases). CDR1 and CDR2 (germline): SGHRS, YFSETQ. V was trimmed by 0 bases and J by 1 base, leaving 11 bases between them. CDR3 length: 17 amino acids. Here the CDR3 reads CASSLDPQGSGANVLTF. The DNA of the CDR3 is TGCGCCAGCAGCTTGGATCCACAGGGTTCTGGGGCCAACGTCCTGACTTTC.

V and J are TRBV4-1 and TRBJ2-1; D is ambiguous. This CDR3 is built from 12 residues. V lost 4 bases to trimming and J lost 6 bases, with 7 bases between them. The germline V gene encodes CDR1 MGHRA and CDR2 YSYEKL. In DNA, the CDR3 is TGCGCCAGCAGCCCGACCCTCAATGAGCAGTTCTTC. This codes for CASSPTLNEQFF.

The rearrangement links TRBV5-1 to TRBJ2-1; no clear D. Per germline, CDR1 SGHRS and CDR2 YFSETQ. This CDR3 comprises 16 residues. V lost 4 bases to trimming and J lost 5 bases, with 19 bases between them. The CDR3 DNA is TGCGCCAGCAGCCCAAGCCTCGACTGGACCCACAATGAGCAGTTCTTC. Translated: CASSPSLDWTHNEQFF.

This clone has just one count. The chain is built from TRBV7-3 and TRBJ1-1, with 7 bases identical to TRBD1. J lost 4 bases, V lost 3 bases, and 5 bases had no gene match. This CDR3 is 14 amino acids long. CDR1 and CDR2 (germline): SGHTA, FQGTGA. CDR3 region: CASSLTGLTTEAFF. CDR3 bases: TGTGCCAGCAGCTTGACAGGGTTGACCACTGAAGCTTTCTTT.

The chain combines TRBV7-2 with TRBJ2-5; D remains ambiguous. The germline gives CDR1 SGHTA, CDR2 FQGNSA. Trimming shortened V by 1 base and J by 0 bases, and 15 bases separated the two germline ends. The CDR3 spans 17 residues. As DNA, the CDR3 is TGTGCCAGCAGCTTAGGGCGAGCGCCTCCATACCAAGAGACCCAGTACTTC. Translation: CASSLGRAPPYQETQYF.

This chain connects TRBV6-5 to TRBJ1-5; no clear D. Germline V CDR1 and CDR2: MNHEY, SVGAGI. The CDR3 is 13 residues long. Trimming left V 7 bases short and J 3 bases short, with 10 bases between. The CDR3: CASMKSPNQPQHF. Here the CDR3 DNA reads TGTGCCAGCATGAAAAGCCCCAATCAGCCCCAGCATTTT.

V gene TRBV28 combines with J gene TRBJ2-1; D remains ambiguous. The CDR3 has 13 amino acids. Trimming pared 3 bases from V and 6 bases from J, leaving 9 bases between. Per the germline V gene, CDR1 is MDHEN and CDR2 is SYDVKM. The CDR3 sequence is CASSFAPLNEQFF. CDR3 bases: TGTGCCAGCAGTTTCGCCCCCCTCAATGAGCAGTTCTTC.

This clone was picked up a small number of times. The J gene is TRBJ1-3, the V gene TRBV2; 7 nucleotides agree with TRBD1. This CDR3 is built from 16 residues. Germline V gene data show CDR1 as SNHLY and CDR2 as FYNNEI. V shed 6 bases, J shed 3 bases, and the junction held 11 bases outside the gene matches. CDR3 in DNA: TGTGCCAGCAGGGAACGGGCAGGGGGAGGTGGAAACACCATATATTTT. Translated: CASRERAGGGGNTIYF.

The chain links TRBV13 to TRBJ1-3; D might be TRBD1 (5 bases). Deletions cut 9 bases from V and 0 bases from J, with 15 bases between. The CDR3 length is 15 residues. Germline-derived CDR1 and CDR2 are PRHDT and FYEKMQ (reference sequence). The CDR3 bases are TGTGCCAGTCAGAGAGGACAAGGCTCTGGAAACACCATATATTTT. It yields the protein CASQRGQGSGNTIYF.

The sample holds one count of this clone. The chain is built from TRBV9 and TRBJ1-1; unclear D gene. V lost 0 bases and J lost 2, with 8 bases in between. Germline CDR1 is SGDLS and CDR2 is YYNGEE. The CDR3 loop spans 14 amino acids. The DNA for the CDR3 is TGTGCCAGCAGCGTAGTGTCCCGAAACACTGAAGCTTTCTTT. Translating gives CASSVVSRNTEAFF.

J is TRBJ1-5 and V is TRBV28; TRBD1 agrees at 7 bases. The CDR3 totals 15 residues. With V trimmed by 6 bases and J by 4 bases, 9 bases remained unmatched. The V gene's germline CDR1 is MDHEN and CDR2 SYDVKM. The CDR3 loop reads CASSRTGALNQPQHF. The CDR3 nucleotides are TGTGCCAGCAGCCGTACAGGGGCACTAAATCAGCCCCAGCATTTT.

The chain carries TRBV19 and TRBJ2-3, with D perhaps matching TRBD2 (6 bases). The CDR3 length is 15 residues. Trimming stripped 11 bases from V and 1 base from J, with 19 bases between. Germline V CDR1 and CDR2: LNHDA, SQIVND (reference sequence). This chain's CDR3 is CAVRDPGGGTDTQYF. CDR3 DNA: TGTGCCGTTCGAGATCCCGGGGGAGGCACAGATACGCAGTATTTT.

V gene TRBV4-2 combines with J gene TRBJ2-6; D possibly matches TRBD1 or TRBD2 (5 bases each). Germline-derived CDR1 and CDR2 are LGHNA and YNFKEQ. The CDR3 runs 20 residues. The V end was cut by 0 bases, the J end by 0 bases, with 18 bases between. For the CDR3, the DNA is TGTGCCAGCAGCCAAGACGCTGGGGGACGTTCTTTCTCTGGGGCCAACGTCCTGACTTTC. As protein: CASSQDAGGRSFSGANVLTF.

This clone was seen just once. A clone one base away is much larger, so this may be a read error. This chain joins TRBV11-2 and TRBJ2-5; 7 positions match TRBD1. The CDR3 contains 14 residues. V shed 2 bases, J shed 4 bases, and the junction held 4 bases outside the gene matches. Germline V lookup: CDR1 SGHAT, CDR2 FQNNGV. This CDR3 is CASSLTGETETQYF. In DNA, the CDR3 is TGTGCCAGCAGCTTAACAGGGGAAACAGAGACCCAGTACTTC.

A single count supports this clone. This chain links TRBV19 with TRBJ2-1; tentatively, D is TRBD2 (6 bases). From germline, CDR1 is LNHDA and CDR2 SQIVND (reference sequence). The CDR3 contains 14 residues. Trimming took 0 bases from V and 7 from J, leaving 10 bases between them. CDR3: CASSIDGGRNEQFF. CDR3 coding DNA: TGTGCCAGTAGTATAGATGGAGGGCGGAATGAGCAGTTCTTC.